Below, 21 T cell receptor beta chains from the same sample are listed, as sequenced in a study of CD8 T cells in ankylosing spondylitis. From the 5' RACE reads, TCRdb called clonotypes with MiXCR, one entry per CDR3 protein. Of approximately 350,000 distinct CDR3 sequences listed, roughly 14% are singletons. The sequencing sample was made of blood, either unsorted or a sorted T cell fraction (not recorded which). These TCRs come from a male donor with ankylosing spondylitis or in good health (not recorded which).

This clonotype came up a few times. The chain carries TRBV29-1 and TRBJ1-3, with no clear D. The germline CDR1 and CDR2 sequences are SQVTM and ANQGSEA. The CDR3 covers 14 residues. V gave up 1 base and J gave up 0 bases, with 7 bases separating them. The CDR3 DNA follows: TGCAGCGTTGAAGGGTATCACTCTGGAAACACCATATATTTT. Translating gives CSVEGYHSGNTIYF.

The chain combines TRBV5-1 with TRBJ1-4; D not certain. Germline lookup yields CDR1 SGHRS and CDR2 YFSETQ. The ends were cut back, 4 bases at V and 7 bases at J, with 14 bases in the middle. The CDR3 covers 14 residues. This CDR3 reads CASSSFGPGEKLFF. DNA of the CDR3: TGCGCCAGCAGCAGTTTCGGGCCGGGTGAAAAACTGTTTTTT.

The rearrangement uses TRBV6-6 and TRBJ2-2; D gene unclear. The CDR3 covers 13 residues. Germline V gene lookup returns CDR1 MNHNY and CDR2 SVGAGI (reference sequence). Trimming took 5 bases from V and 6 from J, leaving 10 bases between them. In DNA form, the CDR3 reads TGTGCCAGCAGTGCATTAATTGCCGGGGAGCTGTTTTTT. Residues: CASSALIAGELFF.

This clonotype has more than one count but fewer than ten. This chain uses TRBV5-6 with TRBJ1-5; D remains unclear. Germline V gene data show CDR1 as SGHDT and CDR2 as YYEEEE. This CDR3 region has 15 residues. The V and J ends lost 0 bases and 2 bases respectively, with 9 bases between them. Written as DNA, the CDR3 is TGTGCCAGCAGCTTGGGGTTGGCGGGCAATCAGCCCCAGCATTTT. This codes for CASSLGLAGNQPQHF.

V gene TRBV4-2 combines with J gene TRBJ2-1, with a weak D call TRBD2 (6 bases). V was cut by 0 bases and J by 4 bases, with 10 bases left in between. Germline CDR1 and CDR2: LGHNA and YNFKEQ. The CDR3 runs to 15 residues. CDR3 nucleotides: TGTGCCAGCAGCCAAGATCGGGGGAGGTACAATGAGCAGTTCTTC. Protein sequence: CASSQDRGRYNEQFF.

This clonotype was recorded at least ten times. As DNA, the CDR3 is TGTGCCAGCAGCCCTAGGAGGACAGGGACTAACTATGGCTACACCTTC. Its protein product is CASSPRRTGTNYGYTF. The J gene is TRBJ1-2, the V gene TRBV3-1; 8 positions agree with TRBD1. This CDR3 comprises 16 residues. CDR1 is LGHDT, CDR2 YNNKEL, per germline (reference sequence). V lost 4 bases to trimming and J lost 0 bases; unmatched junction nucleotides: 7.

The chain carries TRBV19 and TRBJ2-1; 10 bases are shared with TRBD2. With V trimmed by 3 bases and J by 7 bases, 12 bases remained unmatched. The CDR3 sequence is 17 residues long. Germline CDR1 LNHDA, CDR2 SQIVND (reference sequence). The CDR3 spells CASSMRTSGRAWNEQFF. In DNA, the CDR3 is TGTGCCAGTAGTATGAGAACCAGCGGGAGGGCCTGGAATGAGCAGTTCTTC.

For this clonotype: Relative to the germline gene, one junction end is altered; a read error may explain this. The J gene is TRBJ1-1, the V gene TRBV12-3 or TRBV12-4; D perhaps matches TRBD1 (5 bases). The CDR3 runs 14 residues. The CDR3 DNA reads TGTGCCAGCAGTTCTAGGCTTCTCGGGACTCAATCCGAATTT. It specifies CASSSRLLGTQSEF.

This clonotype has only one observation. Written as DNA, the CDR3 is TGTGCCAGCAGCCAAGATTCCGGGACAAAACTGTTTTTT. Translated, it gives CASSQDSGTKLFF. The chain employs TRBV3-1 and TRBJ1-4, with a tentative D call TRBD1 (5 bases). The CDR3 runs to 13 residues. V dropped 0 bases and J dropped 10 bases, with 9 bases sitting between them. Per the germline V gene, CDR1 is LGHDT and CDR2 is YNNKEL (reference sequence).

The chain joins TRBV15 to TRBJ2-7; the match to TRBD1 covers 7 bases. Germline loops: CDR1 LNHNV, CDR2 YYDKDF (reference sequence). Germline trimming cut 0 bases from V and 9 bases from J; bases unmatched to any gene: 14. The CDR3 is 16 amino acids. The CDR3 spells CATSREAGTAVGRQYF. The CDR3 DNA sequence: TGTGCCACCAGCAGAGAGGCTGGGACAGCGGTCGGAAGGCAGTACTTC.

This clonotype was counted only a few times. This chain links TRBV5-1 with TRBJ2-5, with 14 bases identical to TRBD2. CDR1 and CDR2 (germline): SGHRS, YFSETQ. The V and J ends lost 4 bases and 2 bases, in that order; junction bases with no gene match: 13. The CDR3 has 19 amino acids. The CDR3 sequence: CASSHRPGLAGEWQETQYF. The CDR3 DNA follows: TGCGCCAGCAGCCACCGTCCGGGACTAGCGGGAGAGTGGCAAGAGACCCAGTACTTC.

The chain carries TRBV4-1 and TRBJ1-1; tentative D call: TRBD1 (5 bases). The CDR3 extends over 19 amino acids. The V gene's germline CDR1 is MGHRA and CDR2 YSYEKL. V lost 1 base to trimming and J lost 0 bases, with 21 bases between them. The CDR3 loop reads CASSQGYGQGSLMNTEAFF. The CDR3 DNA is TGCGCCAGCAGCCAAGGGTATGGACAAGGGAGCCTAATGAACACTGAAGCTTTCTTT.

Notes on this clonotype: Because it lacks the conserved phenylalanine or tryptophan at the end, this CDR3 is likely a read error. This sequence joins TRBV29-1 and TRBJ2-7; D gene uncertain. Trimming took 7 bases from V and 0 from J, leaving 10 bases between them. Germline assignment: CDR1 SQVTM and CDR2 ANQGSEA. The CDR3 loop spans 12 amino acids. The CDR3 is CSAVQASYEQYL. The CDR3 nucleotides read TGCAGCGCCGTCCAGGCCTCCTACGAGCAGTACCTC.

This clonotype has a handful of counts. The V and J genes are TRBV5-1 and TRBJ2-1; TRBD1 aligns across 7 bases. CDR1 is SGHRS, CDR2 YFSETQ, per germline. J was trimmed by 1 base and V by 0 bases; bases with no gene match: 7. The CDR3 runs 17 residues. CDR3 loop: CASSLEDRVASYNEQFF. The CDR3 region has the DNA TGCGCCAGCAGCTTGGAAGACAGGGTGGCGTCCTACAATGAGCAGTTCTTC.

In its sample, this clonotype was seen once. The chain has TRBV30 and TRBJ2-3, with 9 bases aligning to TRBD2. The CDR3 covers 16 residues. The V gene end was trimmed by 0 bases and the J gene end by 0 bases; junction bases not matched to a gene: 4. CDR1 and CDR2 from the germline V gene are GTSNPN and SVGIG (reference sequence). The CDR3 loop reads CAWSVPTSGSTDTQYF. CDR3 nucleotides: TGTGCCTGGAGTGTACCGACTAGCGGAAGCACAGATACGCAGTATTTT.

V usage is TRBV4-1 and J usage is TRBJ2-3; D perhaps matches TRBD2 (5 bases). The CDR3 runs 15 residues. V shed 2 bases and J shed 2 bases, with 11 bases lying between them. Germline V lookup: CDR1 MGHRA, CDR2 YSYEKL. The CDR3 reads CASSQSDLNTDTQYF. The CDR3 coding sequence is TGCGCCAGCAGCCAATCGGACTTAAACACAGATACGCAGTATTTT.

This chain links TRBV5-1 with TRBJ2-3; 8 bases line up with TRBD2. This CDR3 has 16 residues. The V and J ends lost 4 bases and 3 bases, in that order; junction bases with no gene match: 10. CDR1 is SGHRS, CDR2 YFSETQ, per germline. The CDR3: CASSRKERELTDTQYF. As DNA, the CDR3 is TGCGCCAGCAGCCGTAAGGAGCGGGAGCTGACAGATACGCAGTATTTT.

This clonotype has more than one count but fewer than ten. The rearrangement uses TRBV3-1 and TRBJ1-1; no clear D gene. Germline V lookup: CDR1 LGHDT, CDR2 YNNKEL (reference sequence). With 8 bases removed from V and 1 base from J, the gap between germline ends came to 11 bases. This CDR3 has 13 amino acids. The chain's CDR3 is CASGSAKNTEAFF. The CDR3 coding sequence is TGTGCCAGCGGGTCGGCGAAGAACACTGAAGCTTTCTTT.

Ten or more counts support this clonotype. Germline is not matched at one junction end, which may reflect a read error. The chain links TRBV5-1 to TRBJ1-6, with D possibly being TRBD1 (6 bases). CDR1 SGHRS and CDR2 YFSETQ come from the germline V gene. CDR3 length: 14 amino acids. The CDR3: CASSLGQGNSPLHF. CDR3 DNA sequence: TGTGCCAGCAGTTTGGGGCAGGGGAATTCACCCCTCCACTTT. Supplemented by reference TRBV5-1 and TRBJ1-6, the full variable domain reads KAGVTQTPRYLIKTRGQQVTLSCSPISGHRSVSWYQQTPGQGLQFLFEYFSETQRNKGNFPGRFSGRQFSNSRSEMNVSTLELGDSALYLCASSLGQGNSPLHFGNGTRLTVT.

This clonotype turned up a few times. The chain carries TRBV27 and TRBJ2-1, with TRBD2 matching over 10 bases. J lost 4 bases, V lost 4 bases, and 19 bases had no gene match. CDR1 and CDR2 (germline): MNHEY, SMNVEV (reference sequence). CDR3 length equals 20 residues. Here the CDR3 DNA reads TGTGCCAGCAGTTCGCGGGACAACCTCCGGTGGACTAGCGGTTACAATGAGCAGTTCTTC. Amino acids: CASSSRDNLRWTSGYNEQFF.

This chain joins TRBV10-3 and TRBJ1-5, with a tentative D call TRBD1 (6 bases). In germline, CDR1 is ENHRY, CDR2 SYGVKD. V dropped 0 bases and J dropped 6 bases, with 12 bases sitting between them. The CDR3 has 15 residues. This CDR3 is CAISESIQGSQPQHF. In DNA form, the CDR3 reads TGTGCCATCAGTGAGTCGATACAGGGTAGTCAGCCCCAGCATTTT.